These 32 T cell receptor beta chains originate from one sample sequenced in a study of tumor and adjacent non-tumor tissue in lung cancer. A modified ARM-PCR protocol with three rounds of nested PCR amplified TCRbeta. TCRdb ran MiXCR on the multiplex PCR reads and lists one entry per CDR3 protein. The table shows approximately 100,000 distinct CDR3 sequences, with more than 55% occurring only once. The template was RNA from unsorted bulk tissue. This non-tumor lung sample came from over 3 cm beyond the tumor edge. The specimen sequenced was distant non-tumor lung tissue. The receptors come from a young man with non-small cell lung cancer.

As for this clonotype: A much larger clone sits a single nucleotide away, making a read error possible. This rearrangement joins TRBV20-1 to TRBJ2-3; D may be TRBD2 (6 bases). CDR3 size: 11 residues. CDR1 and CDR2 (germline): DFQATT, SNEGSKA (reference sequence). CDR3 loop: CGARREDTQYF. For the CDR3, the DNA is TGCGGTGCTAGGAGGGAAGATACGCAGTATTTT.

This clonotype showed up many times. This chain links TRBV4-3 with TRBJ2-1, with TRBD2 matching 11 bases. The CDR3 has 17 amino acids. The trim removed 4 bases at V and 8 bases at J, leaving 13 bases unmatched. Germline values: CDR1 LGHNA, CDR2 YSLEER. This chain's CDR3 is CASSPVGPSGGNYEQFF. CDR3 DNA: TGCGCCAGCAGCCCTGTCGGGCCTAGCGGGGGGAATTATGAGCAGTTCTTC.

Ten or more counts support this clonotype. V gene TRBV6-6 combines with J gene TRBJ2-2; TRBD2 matches at 14 bases. Per germline, CDR1 MNHNY and CDR2 SVGAGI (reference sequence). J lost 3 bases, V lost 5 bases, and 14 bases had no gene match. There are 20 residues in the CDR3. The CDR3 DNA reads TGTGCCAGCAGTGAAAATACCCTAGGACTAGCGGGGGGCCACACCGGGGAGCTGTTTTTT. It encodes CASSENTLGLAGGHTGELFF.

By sample fraction, this clonotype is medium-sized (0.01 to 0.1%). The chain joins TRBV29-1 to TRBJ2-1, with D maybe TRBD1 (6 bases). CDR1 and CDR2 (germline): SQVTM, ANQGSEA. This CDR3 comprises 13 residues. The V end was cut by 7 bases, the J end by 5 bases, with 15 bases between. CDR3 residues: CSAINRVHNEQFF. The DNA of the CDR3 is TGCAGCGCCATTAACAGGGTCCACAATGAGCAGTTCTTC.

Comments on this clonotype: A read error is possible here, since a much larger clone lies one base away. The rearrangement uses TRBV6-5 and TRBJ1-2; the match to TRBD1 covers 11 bases. In germline, CDR1 is MNHEY, CDR2 SVGAGI. This CDR3 region has 15 residues. Trimming at V came to 5 bases and at J to 5 bases, leaving 7 bases not matched to a gene. The CDR3 loop reads CASSPGQGGRYGYTF. CDR3 coding DNA: TGTGCCAGCAGTCCGGGACAGGGGGGGCGGTATGGCTACACCTTC.

Turning to this clonotype: At one end the junction does not follow the germline gene, possibly because of a read error. The J gene is TRBJ1-4, the V gene TRBV29-1; D is ambiguous. Germline CDR1 and CDR2: SQVTM and ANQGSEA. The CDR3 covers 13 residues. CDR3 in amino acids: CSVLAATSENLFF. The DNA for the CDR3 is TGCAGCGTCTTGGCTGCAACTAGTGAAAATCTGTTTTTT.

The chain has TRBV4-2 and TRBJ2-7, with D perhaps TRBD2 (5 bases). Looked up from germline, CDR1 is LGHNA and CDR2 is YNFKEQ. The CDR3 is 15 residues long. The DNA of the CDR3 is TGTGCTATCAGCCAAGCCGAGGGAAGCTCCTACGAGCAGTACTTC. Protein: CAISQAEGSSYEQYF.

With regard to this clonotype: The germline gene is not matched at one end of the junction; a read error may be the cause. The V gene is TRBV12-3 or TRBV12-4, the J gene TRBJ1-3; 9 positions match TRBD1. The CDR3 totals 16 residues. Here the CDR3 reads CVSSSGQGKAGSTIYF. CDR3 sequence (DNA): TGTGTCAGCAGTTCAGGACAGGGGAAGGCTGGAAGCACCATATATTTT.

About this clonotype itself: The junction departs from germline at one end; a sequencing error may be responsible. This chain links TRBV20-1 with TRBJ1-4; D not resolved. The CDR3 runs 15 residues. Germline lookup yields CDR1 DFQATT and CDR2 SNEGSKA (reference sequence). In DNA form, the CDR3 reads TGCAGTGCTCCCGGGGTTCAGACAACTAATGGAAAACTGTTTTTT. Its translation is CSAPGVQTTNGKLFF.

The chain recombines TRBV6-1 with TRBJ2-4; weak D call: TRBD1 (6 bases). Looked up from germline, CDR1 is MNHNS and CDR2 is SASEGT. CDR3 length equals 14 residues. The CDR3 DNA sequence: TGTGTCGGCAGTGACTTTACAGGGAAGGACATTCAGTACTTC. This translates into CVGSDFTGKDIQYF.

This clonotype has at least ten counts. The rearrangement joins TRBV6-1 to TRBJ2-1; possible D gene TRBD1, 6 bases. Germline-derived CDR1 and CDR2 are MNHNS and SASEGT. The CDR3 loop spans 15 amino acids. V lost 6 bases and J 12 bases, leaving 24 bases between the germline ends. The CDR3 nucleotides are TGTGCCAGCAGCCAGGGGCCAGGGGATGGGAATAGGCAGTTCTTC. Its translation is CASSQGPGDGNRQFF.

Turning to this clonotype: A much larger clone lies one base from this, so it may be a read error. The gene calls are TRBV5-6 and TRBJ1-2; D is undetermined. Germline CDR1 SGHDT, CDR2 YYEEEE. The CDR3 runs to 13 residues. The CDR3 DNA reads as TGTGTCAGCAGCTTAGGTGGGTCCTATGGCTACACCTTC. Protein: CVSSLGGSYGYTF.

This clonotype was observed a few times. The chain carries TRBV14 and TRBJ1-5; 10 bases agree with TRBD1. With V trimmed by 6 bases and J by 10 bases, 9 bases remained unmatched. This CDR3 comprises 14 residues. The germline V gene has CDR1 SGHDN and CDR2 FVKESK. In nucleotides, the CDR3 is TGTGCCAGCAGAGACAGGGGGCTTTCGGTCCCCCAGCATTTT. Its protein is CASRDRGLSVPQHF.

The genes are TRBV20-1 and TRBJ2-3; D not certain. The V end lost 6 bases, the J end lost 11 bases, and 12 bases lay between the germline ends. This CDR3 is built from 10 residues. Looked up from germline, CDR1 is DFQATT and CDR2 is SNEGSKA (reference sequence). CDR3 residues: CSANSNMQYF. The CDR3 DNA reads TGCAGTGCAAATTCAAATATGCAGTATTTT.

This clonotype appeared many times. V usage is TRBV6-6 and J usage is TRBJ2-3, with D perhaps given as TRBD1 or TRBD2 (6 bases each). The CDR3 length is 16 residues. The germline V gene has CDR1 MNHNY and CDR2 SVGAGI (reference sequence). V shed 4 bases and J shed 2 bases, with 16 bases lying between them. The CDR3, as DNA: TGTGCCAGCAGTTCCTCGACGGGGGCCAACACAGATACGCAGTATTTT. Residues: CASSSSTGANTDTQYF.

Concerning this clonotype: Possible read error: a much larger clone is one base away. This chain connects TRBV12-3 or TRBV12-4 to TRBJ2-1; 9 nucleotides align to TRBD2. This CDR3 is 19 amino acids long. J was trimmed by 0 bases and V by 5 bases; bases with no gene match: 14. CDR3 bases: TGTGCCAGCAGTCGCCGGTGGCTAGCGGGGTCTAGCTCCTACAATGAGCAGTTCTTC. Its protein is CASSRRWLAGSSSYNEQFF.

In its sample, this clonotype was seen many times. The genes are TRBV11-2 and TRBJ1-1, with 9 bases aligning to TRBD1. The CDR3 extends over 18 amino acids. The V and J ends lost 2 bases and 0 bases, in that order; junction bases with no gene match: 10. Germline assignment: CDR1 SGHAT and CDR2 FQNNGV. The CDR3 reads CASSLYPGTGPMNTEAFF. CDR3 nucleotide sequence: TGTGCCAGCAGCTTATACCCCGGGACAGGGCCCATGAACACTGAAGCTTTCTTT.

The chain carries TRBV6-2 or TRBV6-3 and TRBJ2-3; D not certain. Germline V gene sequence: CDR1 MNHEY, CDR2 SVGEGT. This CDR3 has 14 amino acids. V gave up 7 bases and J gave up 8 bases, with 19 bases separating them. This CDR3 reads CASTGLLLGGTQYF. CDR3 in DNA: TGTGCCAGCACTGGGCTACTGCTAGGCGGTACGCAGTATTTT.

About this clonotype itself: This may come from a read error, since a much larger clone is one base off. The rearrangement joins TRBV5-1 to TRBJ1-4; 7 bases are a match to TRBD1. Germline assignment: CDR1 SGHRS and CDR2 YFSETQ. V shed 4 bases, J shed 7 bases, and the junction held 7 bases outside the gene matches. CDR3 size: 14 residues. As DNA, the CDR3 is TGCGCCAGCAGCCCGGGACAGCCAAGTGAAAAACTGTTTTTT. Its protein is CASSPGQPSEKLFF.

The gene calls are TRBV12-3 or TRBV12-4 and TRBJ2-3, with D unclear. The CDR3 has 12 residues. V shed 3 bases and J shed 5 bases, with 6 bases lying between them. Written as DNA, the CDR3 is TGTGCCAGCAGTTTCAACAGAGATACGCAGTATTTT. Residues: CASSFNRDTQYF.

This clonotype has more than one count but fewer than ten. For the CDR3, the DNA is TGCAGCGTTGGACACAATGAGCAGTTCTTC. Amino acids: CSVGHNEQFF. This chain links TRBV29-1 with TRBJ2-1; unclear D gene. V was shortened by 4 bases and J by 5 bases, with 3 bases between the two germline ends. This CDR3 contains 10 residues. Germline V gives CDR1 SQVTM, CDR2 ANQGSEA.

This clonotype was counted a single time. The CDR3 sequence: CASSLGNRAASGGSHETQYF. The CDR3 region has the DNA TGCGCCAGCAGCTTGGGAAACAGGGCCGCTAGCGGGGGCTCCCATGAGACCCAGTACTTC. This chain uses TRBV5-1 with TRBJ2-5, with 10 bases matching TRBD2. V shed 0 bases, J shed 5 bases, and the junction held 19 bases outside the gene matches. The length of the CDR3 is 20 residues. Germline lookup yields CDR1 SGHRS and CDR2 YFSETQ.

A note on this clonotype: One end of the junction does not line up with germline, which may come from a read error. This chain connects TRBV6-2 or TRBV6-3 to TRBJ2-1; TRBD2 matches at 13 bases. CDR1 is MNHEY, CDR2 SVGEGT, per germline. There are 15 residues in the CDR3. The CDR3 protein is CVSPPGLAGYNEQFF. The CDR3 DNA is TGTGTCAGCCCACCGGGACTAGCGGGGTACAATGAGCAGTTCTTC.

V gene TRBV20-1 combines with J gene TRBJ1-3; maybe TRBD1 (5 bases). This CDR3 has 14 residues. V was clipped by 6 bases and J by 5 bases, with 17 bases between them. Germline CDR1 and CDR2: DFQATT and SNEGSKA (reference sequence). CDR3 sequence (DNA): TGCAGTGCGAGACTCGGGGACTTAAGAAACACCATATATTTT. Translating gives CSARLGDLRNTIYF.

This chain joins TRBV20-1 and TRBJ2-7; 10 bases align to TRBD2. CDR1 is DFQATT, CDR2 SNEGSKA, per germline (reference sequence). Trimming at V came to 7 bases and at J to 7 bases, leaving 10 bases not matched to a gene. This CDR3 region has 13 residues. CDR3 amino acids: CSVSGRVEYEQYF. CDR3 DNA sequence: TGCAGTGTAAGCGGGAGGGTCGAATATGAGCAGTACTTC.

As concerns this clonotype: A read error may account for a junction end that differs from germline. The chain combines TRBV4-1 with TRBJ1-2; D is ambiguous. This CDR3 region has 14 residues. The germline V gene has CDR1 MGHRA and CDR2 YSYEKL. CDR3: CASSQETDNYGYTF. The CDR3 DNA sequence: TGCGCCAGCAGCCAAGAAACAGACAACTATGGGTACACCTTC.

V gene TRBV24-1 combines with J gene TRBJ1-1; perhaps TRBD1 as D (5 bases). CDR1 is KGHDR and CDR2 is SFDVKD in the germline V gene. Trimming pared 9 bases from V and 4 bases from J, leaving 14 bases between. The CDR3 sequence is 13 residues long. The CDR3 coding sequence is TGTGCCACCCGCAGGGCGCAAAGCACTGAAGCTTTCTTT. As protein: CATRRAQSTEAFF.

A word on this clonotype: Germline is not matched at one junction end, which may reflect a read error. V is TRBV4-1 and J is TRBJ2-2; 13 bases agree with TRBD2. CDR3 size: 16 residues. Germline loops: CDR1 MGHRA, CDR2 YSYEKL. DNA for the CDR3: TGCGCCAGCAGCCAACTGACTAGCGGGAGGTCCCGGGAGTTGTTTTTT. Protein: CASSQLTSGRSRELFF.

This clonotype was seen a single time. The rearrangement uses TRBV6-5 and TRBJ2-7; 8 bases align to TRBD2. From germline, CDR1 is MNHEY and CDR2 SVGAGI. CDR3 length: 16 amino acids. V dropped 4 bases and J dropped 4; count of bases not matched to a gene: 12. The chain's CDR3 is CASSSVYGGVSYEQYF. The CDR3 nucleotides read TGTGCCAGCAGTTCAGTGTACGGGGGGGTGTCTTACGAGCAGTACTTC.

A remark on this clonotype: Possible read error: a much larger clone is one base away. The chain has TRBV4-1 and TRBJ1-2; no firm D call. The germline V gene has CDR1 MGHRA and CDR2 YSYEKL. The CDR3 extends over 14 amino acids. Deletions cut 4 bases from V and 4 bases from J, with 13 bases between. The DNA for the CDR3 is TGCGCCAGCAGCCGAGATGCCAGGAGCTATGGCTACACCTTC. Its protein product is CASSRDARSYGYTF.

This clonotype has a count of ten or more. The V call is TRBV6-9, the J call TRBJ2-7, with 7 positions matching TRBD1. Germline values: CDR1 MNHGY, CDR2 SVAAGI. The CDR3 loop spans 17 amino acids. V lost 0 bases, J lost 3 bases, and 11 bases stayed unmatched. CDR3 protein: CASSYSTGKFMDYEQYF. The CDR3 nucleotides read TGTGCCAGCAGTTATTCGACAGGGAAGTTTATGGACTACGAGCAGTACTTC.

Note on this clonotype: An end of the junction differs from the germline gene, which may be a read error. The J gene is TRBJ2-1, the V gene TRBV6-2 or TRBV6-3; D might be TRBD2 (6 bases). This CDR3 has 14 amino acids. Germline V lookup: CDR1 MNHEY, CDR2 SVGEGT. In DNA, the CDR3 is TGTGCCAGCAGCCCCGGGAGAGAGTACAATGTGCAGTTCTTC. It codes for CASSPGREYNVQFF.